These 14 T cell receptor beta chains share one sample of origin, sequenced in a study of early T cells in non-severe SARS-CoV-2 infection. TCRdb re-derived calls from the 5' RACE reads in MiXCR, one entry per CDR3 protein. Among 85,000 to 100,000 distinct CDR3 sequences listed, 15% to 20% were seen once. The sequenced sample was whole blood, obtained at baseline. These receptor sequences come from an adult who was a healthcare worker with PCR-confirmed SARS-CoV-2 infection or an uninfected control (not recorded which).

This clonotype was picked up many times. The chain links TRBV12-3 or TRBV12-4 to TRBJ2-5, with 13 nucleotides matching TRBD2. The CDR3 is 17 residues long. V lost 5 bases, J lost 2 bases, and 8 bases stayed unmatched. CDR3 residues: CASSDDLLAGGQETQYF. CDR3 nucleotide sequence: TGTGCCAGCAGTGATGACTTACTAGCGGGAGGGCAAGAGACCCAGTACTTC.

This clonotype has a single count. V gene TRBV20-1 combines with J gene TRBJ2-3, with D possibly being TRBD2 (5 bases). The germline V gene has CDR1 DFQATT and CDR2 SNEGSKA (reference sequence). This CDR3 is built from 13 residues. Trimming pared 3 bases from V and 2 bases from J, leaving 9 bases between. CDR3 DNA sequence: TGCAGTGCTAGTGGCGGACTCACAGATACGCAGTATTTT. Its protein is CSASGGLTDTQYF.

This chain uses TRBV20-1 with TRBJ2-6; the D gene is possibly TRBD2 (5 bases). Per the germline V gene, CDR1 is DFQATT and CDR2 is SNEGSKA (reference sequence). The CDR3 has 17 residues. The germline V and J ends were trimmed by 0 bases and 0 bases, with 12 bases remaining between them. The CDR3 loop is CSARDLRETSGANVLTF. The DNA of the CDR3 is TGCAGTGCTAGAGATCTGAGGGAAACCTCTGGGGCCAACGTCCTGACTTTC.

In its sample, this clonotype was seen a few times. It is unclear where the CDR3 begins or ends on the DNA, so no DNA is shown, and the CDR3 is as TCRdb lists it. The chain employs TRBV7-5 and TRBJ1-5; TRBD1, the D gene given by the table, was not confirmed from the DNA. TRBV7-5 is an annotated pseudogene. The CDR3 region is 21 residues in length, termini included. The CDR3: CISVPEDLQGSPGYSNQPQHF.

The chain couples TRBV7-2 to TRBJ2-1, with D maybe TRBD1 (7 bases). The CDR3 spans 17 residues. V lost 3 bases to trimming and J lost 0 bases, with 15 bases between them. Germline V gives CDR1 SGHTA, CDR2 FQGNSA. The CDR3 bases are TGTGCCAGCAGCTTTCAGGGGGGTCGGAGCTCCTACAATGAGCAGTTCTTC. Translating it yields CASSFQGGRSSYNEQFF.

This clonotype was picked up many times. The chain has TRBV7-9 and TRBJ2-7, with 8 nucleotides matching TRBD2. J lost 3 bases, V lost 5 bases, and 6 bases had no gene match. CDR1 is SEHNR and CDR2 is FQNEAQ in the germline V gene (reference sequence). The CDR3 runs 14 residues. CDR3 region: CASSISGINYEQYF. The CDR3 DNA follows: TGTGCCAGCAGCATTAGCGGGATTAACTACGAGCAGTACTTC.

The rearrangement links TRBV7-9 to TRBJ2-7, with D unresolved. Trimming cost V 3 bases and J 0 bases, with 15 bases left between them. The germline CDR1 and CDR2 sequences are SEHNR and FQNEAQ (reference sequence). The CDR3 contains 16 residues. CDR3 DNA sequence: TGTGCCAGCAGCTTTGTTTTGCGAACCTCCTCCTACGAGCAGTACTTC. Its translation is CASSFVLRTSSYEQYF.

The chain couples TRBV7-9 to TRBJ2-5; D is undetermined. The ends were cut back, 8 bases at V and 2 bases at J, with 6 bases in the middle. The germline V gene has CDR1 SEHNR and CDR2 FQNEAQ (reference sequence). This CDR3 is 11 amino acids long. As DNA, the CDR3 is TGTGCCAGCGCTAGGCAAGAGACCCAGTACTTC. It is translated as CASARQETQYF.

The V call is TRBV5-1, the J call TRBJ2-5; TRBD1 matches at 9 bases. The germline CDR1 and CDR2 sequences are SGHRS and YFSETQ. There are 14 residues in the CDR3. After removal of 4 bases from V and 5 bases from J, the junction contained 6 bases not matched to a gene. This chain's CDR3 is CASSAGQGGETQYF. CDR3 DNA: TGCGCCAGCAGCGCGGGACAGGGAGGGGAGACCCAGTACTTC.

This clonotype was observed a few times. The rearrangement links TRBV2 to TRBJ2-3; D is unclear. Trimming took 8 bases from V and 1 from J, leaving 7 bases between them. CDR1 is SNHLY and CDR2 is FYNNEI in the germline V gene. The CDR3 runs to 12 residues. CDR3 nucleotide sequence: TGTGCCAGCGGGCAGGGCACAGATACGCAGTATTTT. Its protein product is CASGQGTDTQYF.

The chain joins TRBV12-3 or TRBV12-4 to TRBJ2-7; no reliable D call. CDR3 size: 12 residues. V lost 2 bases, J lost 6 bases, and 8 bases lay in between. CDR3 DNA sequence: TGTGCCAGCAGTTTAAGGGTTGGCGAGCAGTACTTC. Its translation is CASSLRVGEQYF.

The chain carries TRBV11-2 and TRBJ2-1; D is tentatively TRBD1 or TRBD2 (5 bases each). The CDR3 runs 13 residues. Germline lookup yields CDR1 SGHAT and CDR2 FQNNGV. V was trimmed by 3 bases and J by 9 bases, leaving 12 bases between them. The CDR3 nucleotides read TGTGCCAGCAGCTTTGAGAGAGGGGCTGAGCAGTTCTTC. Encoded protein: CASSFERGAEQFF.

Here the CDR3 DNA reads TGTGCCAGCAGCCTTAGCGGGAGGGCCTCCTACGAGCAGTACTTC. It specifies CASSLSGRASYEQYF. The chain uses TRBV13 and TRBJ2-7, with 11 bases that match TRBD2. Germline loops: CDR1 PRHDT, CDR2 FYEKMQ (reference sequence). With V trimmed by 5 bases and J by 0 bases, 3 bases remained unmatched. CDR3 length equals 15 residues.

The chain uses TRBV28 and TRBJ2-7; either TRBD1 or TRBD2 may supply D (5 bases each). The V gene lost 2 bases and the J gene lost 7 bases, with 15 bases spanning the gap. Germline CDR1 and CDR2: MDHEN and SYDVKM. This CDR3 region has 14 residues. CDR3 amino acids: CASSLGDPLWEQYF. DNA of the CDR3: TGTGCCAGCAGTTTAGGGGACCCCTTGTGGGAGCAGTACTTC.